These 30 T cell receptor beta chains share one sample of origin, sequenced in a study of T cell changes during pregnancy in multiple sclerosis. Assay used: immunoSEQ multiplex PCR; TCRdb lists only in-frame clones, some missing. The sample has 30,000 to 40,000 clones, 91% seen once; the top ten hold 6.1%. The sample here was CD8+ T cells from peripheral blood mononuclear cells, taken in the second trimester of pregnancy. The receptors stem from a female donor with multiple sclerosis, enrolled in a pregnancy study.

The chain joins TRBV4-1 to TRBJ2-1; 10 bases align to TRBD2. The V gene's germline CDR1 is MGHRA and CDR2 YSYEKL. The CDR3 is made up of 17 amino acids. Germline trimming cut 0 bases from V and 9 bases from J; bases unmatched to any gene: 11. The CDR3 here is CASSQELFLAGELEQFF. CDR3 coding DNA: TGCGCCAGCAGCCAAGAATTATTCCTAGCGGGAGAGCTTGAGCAGTTCTTC.

This chain uses TRBV9 with TRBJ2-1, with D uncertain. The CDR3 extends over 12 amino acids. The V and J ends lost 2 bases and 7 bases respectively, with 7 bases between them. Germline CDR1 reads SGDLS; CDR2 reads YYNGEE. CDR3 sequence: CASSVLVNEQFF. The CDR3, as DNA: TGTGCCAGCAGCGTCCTAGTTAATGAGCAGTTCTTC.

The V gene is TRBV7-9, the J gene TRBJ2-3; 7 bases are a match to TRBD1. The V gene's germline CDR1 is SEHNR and CDR2 FQNEAQ (reference sequence). Trimming at V came to 4 bases and at J to 1 base, leaving 5 bases not matched to a gene. CDR3 length: 15 residues. The CDR3 protein is CASSSGGIGTDTQYF. In DNA, the CDR3 is TGTGCCAGCAGCTCAGGGGGTATAGGCACAGATACGCAGTATTTT.

V is TRBV29-1 and J is TRBJ2-1; D is perhaps TRBD2 (5 bases). Trimming cost V 0 bases and J 5 bases, with 11 bases left between them. The germline CDR1 and CDR2 sequences are SQVTM and ANQGSEA. The CDR3 is 14 residues long. In DNA form, the CDR3 reads TGCAGCGTTGAAGACAGCGGAGAGGACAATGAGCAGTTCTTC. This sequence encodes CSVEDSGEDNEQFF.

The chain employs TRBV7-8 and TRBJ2-4; TRBD1 might be the D (5 bases). Germline assignment: CDR1 SGHVS and CDR2 FQNEAQ. This CDR3 contains 14 residues. Trimming took 0 bases from V and 8 from J, leaving 11 bases between them. The DNA of the CDR3 is TGTGCCAGCAGCTTAGCGTGGCAGGGTGACATTCAGTACTTC. Protein: CASSLAWQGDIQYF.

The chain carries TRBV4-3 and TRBJ2-5, with 11 bases matching TRBD2. Per germline, CDR1 LGHNA and CDR2 YSLEER. CDR3 length: 17 amino acids. Losses at the gene ends were 0 bases for V and 5 bases for J; bases not matched to a gene: 8. The CDR3 coding sequence is TGCGCCAGCAGCCAAGATTTTAGCGGGGGGGCGAGGGAGACCCAGTACTTC. It translates to CASSQDFSGGARETQYF.

V is TRBV19 and J is TRBJ1-1; weak D call: TRBD1 (6 bases). In germline, CDR1 is LNHDA, CDR2 SQIVND (reference sequence). The germline V and J ends were trimmed by 3 bases and 1 base, with 9 bases remaining between them. The CDR3 spans 14 residues. The CDR3 nucleotides read TGTGCCAGTAGTATTTTAGGGGGGAACACTGAAGCTTTCTTT. This translates into CASSILGGNTEAFF.

The chain joins TRBV7-9 to TRBJ2-5; 8 nucleotides agree with TRBD1. Per germline, CDR1 SEHNR and CDR2 FQNEAQ (reference sequence). The V segment lost 3 bases and the J segment 5 bases; nucleotides outside the gene matches: 8. There are 15 residues in the CDR3. The CDR3 region has the DNA TGTGCCAGCAGCTTTGGGGCAGGGGGCGCGGAGACCCAGTACTTC. This sequence encodes CASSFGAGGAETQYF. The full variable domain, its missing parts supplied by reference TRBV7-9 and TRBJ2-5, is DTGVSQNPRHKITKRGQNVTFRCDPISEHNRLYWYRQTLGQGPEFLTYFQNEAQLEKSRLLSDRFSAERPKGSFSTLEIQRTEQGDSAMYLCASSFGAGGAETQYFGPGTRLLVL.

This clone was picked up one time. The rearrangement links TRBV6-6 to TRBJ1-1; TRBD1 matches at 7 bases. Germline V gives CDR1 MNHNY, CDR2 SVGAGI (reference sequence). The CDR3 extends over 13 amino acids. Trimming took 5 bases from V and 7 from J; bases not matched to a gene: 7. CDR3 DNA: TGTGCCAGCAGTCAAGGGACAGCGGTTGAAGCTTTCTTT. Its protein product is CASSQGTAVEAFF.

CDR3: CASSLAGRTDTQYF. The CDR3, as DNA: TGTGCCAGCAGCTTAGCAGGCAGGACAGATACGCAGTATTTT. This chain uses TRBV7-2 with TRBJ2-3; D gene unclear. The germline V gene encodes CDR1 SGHTA and CDR2 FQGNSA. The CDR3 spans 14 residues. Trimming took off 0 bases at V and 3 bases at J, with 7 bases between the two ends.

This chain connects TRBV9 to TRBJ1-5; D is possibly TRBD1 (5 bases). V was pared by 1 base and J by 1 base, with 6 bases between. CDR1 is SGDLS and CDR2 is YYNGEE in the germline V gene. This CDR3 has 14 amino acids. In DNA, the CDR3 is TGTGCCAGCAGCGTATCAGGGAGCAATCAGCCCCAGCATTTT. Protein: CASSVSGSNQPQHF.

The chain recombines TRBV12-5 with TRBJ1-5; 7 bases line up with TRBD1. From germline, CDR1 is LGHNT and CDR2 FRNRAP. The CDR3 length is 15 residues. J gave up 4 bases and V 4 bases, and 7 bases lay outside the gene matches. CDR3 sequence (DNA): TGTGCTAGTGGTTCCCCCGGGACAGCAAATCAGCCCCAGCATTTT. Translating gives CASGSPGTANQPQHF.

Turning to this clone: Because the CDR3's place on the DNA is in doubt, the DNA is left out and the CDR3 is given as listed by TCRdb. The chain combines TRBV1 with TRBJ2-6; TRBD2, the D gene given by the table, was not confirmed from the DNA. TRBV1 is termed a pseudogene. The CDR3 is made up of 15 amino acids, end residues included. The CDR3 region is CTSRIVGSGANVLTF.

For the CDR3, the DNA is TGTGCCAGTAGTAACGACAGGGACTGGTATCCAGATACGCAGTATTTT. Its translation: CASSNDRDWYPDTQYF. The chain employs TRBV19 and TRBJ2-3; D perhaps matches TRBD1 (7 bases). Between the trimmed V and J ends, which lost 4 bases and 4 bases, there was a span of 18 bases. The CDR3 consists of 16 residues. Germline V gene sequence: CDR1 LNHDA, CDR2 SQIVND (reference sequence).

This sequence joins TRBV5-1 and TRBJ2-1; possibly TRBD2 for D (5 bases). The V and J ends lost 4 bases and 8 bases respectively, with 13 bases between them. CDR3 length: 13 residues. CDR1 is SGHRS and CDR2 is YFSETQ in the germline V gene. CDR3 protein: CASSAREVHEQFF. The CDR3, as DNA: TGCGCCAGCAGCGCCCGGGAAGTCCATGAGCAGTTCTTC.

Concerning this clone itself: Other nucleotide sequences from this sample produce the same CDR3. The chain employs TRBV2 and TRBJ1-3, with D perhaps TRBD1 (6 bases). With 9 bases removed from V and 0 bases from J, the gap between germline ends came to 12 bases. CDR3 length: 14 residues. Germline lookup yields CDR1 SNHLY and CDR2 FYNNEI. CDR3 coding DNA: TGTGCCAGGACGACAGGAGACTCTGGAAACACCATATATTTT. Translation: CARTTGDSGNTIYF. Drawing the rest from reference TRBV2 and TRBJ1-3, the complete variable domain is EPEVTQTPSHQVTQMGQEVILRCVPISNHLYFYWYRQILGQKVEFLVSFYNNEISEKSEIFDDQFSVERPDGSNFTLKIRSTKLEDSAMYFCARTTGDSGNTIYFGEGSWLTVV.

The table lists this clone with a count of one. The V call is TRBV4-3, the J call TRBJ2-1; 9 bases map to TRBD2. CDR3 length equals 13 residues. Trimming cost V 6 bases and J 4 bases; bases outside gene matches: 1. The germline V gene encodes CDR1 LGHNA and CDR2 YSLEER. The DNA for the CDR3 is TGCGCCAGCAGGGCGGGGGGGTACAATGAGCAGTTCTTC. Its translation: CASRAGGYNEQFF.

The chain is built from TRBV4-1 and TRBJ1-4, with a weak D call TRBD1 (6 bases). Germline V gene sequence: CDR1 MGHRA, CDR2 YSYEKL. The CDR3 runs to 16 residues. The V gene lost 3 bases and the J gene lost 8 bases, with 19 bases spanning the gap. CDR3 sequence (DNA): TGCGCCAGCAGCCACTCAAGGGGGGGGGTTAACGAAAAACTGTTTTTT. It yields the protein CASSHSRGGVNEKLFF.

This clone was picked up one time. The V call is TRBV4-3, the J call TRBJ2-1, with a tentative D call TRBD2 (7 bases). The CDR3 is 15 residues long. Germline V CDR1 and CDR2: LGHNA, YSLEER. Trimming shortened V by 3 bases and J by 3 bases, and 12 bases separated the two germline ends. Written as DNA, the CDR3 is TGCGCCAGCAGCCAGGGGGAGGGGGACTACAATGAGCAGTTCTTC. This sequence encodes CASSQGEGDYNEQFF.

The CDR3: CASSLVPLRGYTF. CDR3 nucleotide sequence: TGTGCCAGCAGCTTAGTGCCATTGAGGGGCTACACCTTC. The chain combines TRBV7-9 with TRBJ1-2; D is uncertain. CDR1 and CDR2 (germline): SEHNR, FQNEAQ (reference sequence). The germline V and J ends were trimmed by 1 base and 8 bases, with 11 bases remaining between them. The CDR3 runs 13 residues.

The chain links TRBV6-1 to TRBJ1-4, with a weak D call TRBD1 (6 bases). Trimming took off 0 bases at V and 8 bases at J, with 25 bases between the two ends. CDR1 is MNHNS and CDR2 is SASEGT in the germline V gene. The CDR3 is 19 amino acids. The CDR3 spells CASSEAWDTRLSFGEKLFF. The CDR3 coding sequence is TGTGCCAGCAGTGAAGCCTGGGACACCCGGCTTAGTTTCGGGGAAAAACTGTTTTTT.

By sample fraction, this clone is large (0.1 to 1%). This chain links TRBV29-1 with TRBJ1-1; TRBD1 matches at 7 bases. V lost 3 bases to trimming and J lost 5 bases; unmatched junction nucleotides: 15. Germline V gene data show CDR1 as SQVTM and CDR2 as ANQGSEA. The CDR3 consists of 16 residues. In DNA form, the CDR3 reads TGCAGCGTTGACTCCTTGACCGGGACAGAGTATACTGAAGCTTTCTTT. This codes for CSVDSLTGTEYTEAFF.

The chain recombines TRBV7-9 with TRBJ2-7; 7 nucleotides agree with TRBD2. The CDR3 has 14 residues. Germline values: CDR1 SEHNR, CDR2 FQNEAQ (reference sequence). The ends lost 5 bases at V and 6 bases at J; junction bases unmatched: 10. CDR3 in amino acids: CASSIPGLWGEQYF. For the CDR3, the DNA is TGTGCCAGCAGCATACCGGGACTATGGGGCGAGCAGTACTTC.

This chain connects TRBV21-1 to TRBJ2-1; TRBD2, the table's D call, was not compared with the DNA. TRBV21-1 is a recognized pseudogene. This CDR3 is built from 16 residues. The CDR3 reads CASSKRGTPINNEQFF. As DNA, the CDR3 is TGTGCCAGCAGTAAGCGGGGGACTCCTATCAACAATGAGCAGTTCTTC.

V usage is TRBV19 and J usage is TRBJ2-4; 10 nucleotides agree with TRBD2. The germline gives CDR1 LNHDA, CDR2 SQIVND (reference sequence). The CDR3 is made up of 20 amino acids. J was trimmed by 0 bases and V by 5 bases; bases with no gene match: 16. The CDR3 region is CASSLHILAGTPGAKNIQYF. CDR3 nucleotides: TGTGCCAGTAGTCTCCATATACTAGCGGGGACCCCCGGAGCCAAAAACATTCAGTACTTC.

The chain has TRBV10-3 and TRBJ2-7; 8 bases align to TRBD2. The CDR3 length is 13 residues. Per the germline V gene, CDR1 is ENHRY and CDR2 is SYGVKD. V dropped 11 bases and J dropped 0; count of bases not matched to a gene: 6. The CDR3 spells CACFTSGSYEQYF. CDR3 coding DNA: TGTGCCTGTTTTACTAGCGGCTCCTACGAGCAGTACTTC.

The chain has TRBV29-1 and TRBJ1-2; D might be TRBD1 (5 bases). Germline loops: CDR1 SQVTM, CDR2 ANQGSEA. V was clipped by 3 bases and J by 6 bases, with 11 bases between them. The CDR3 extends over 12 amino acids. The CDR3 reads CSVDGGMNGYTF. DNA of the CDR3: TGCAGCGTTGATGGGGGGATGAATGGCTACACCTTC.

The rearrangement joins TRBV6-1 to TRBJ2-2; 7 bases agree with TRBD2. Germline V gene lookup returns CDR1 MNHNS and CDR2 SASEGT. The J segment lost 5 bases and the V segment lost 2 bases, leaving 5 bases of the junction unmatched. CDR3 length: 15 residues. CDR3 nucleotides: TGTGCCAGCAGTGAATGGGTCGGGGGGACCGGGGAGCTGTTTTTT. The encoded protein is CASSEWVGGTGELFF.

The rearrangement links TRBV10-2 to TRBJ2-3, with a possible D match to TRBD1 (6 bases). This CDR3 spans 17 amino acids. The germline V and J ends were trimmed by 8 bases and 0 bases, with 21 bases remaining between them. Per the germline V gene, CDR1 is WSHSY and CDR2 is SAAADI. CDR3 DNA: TGCGCCAGCGGGGACCCCTCCAGGGGCCTCAGCACAGATACGCAGTATTTT. Translation: CASGDPSRGLSTDTQYF.

The chain employs TRBV5-4 and TRBJ1-5; a possible D gene is TRBD1 (6 bases). The CDR3 totals 14 residues. Looked up from germline, CDR1 is SGHNT and CDR2 is YYREEE (reference sequence). V lost 1 base and J lost 3, with 8 bases in between. Written as DNA, the CDR3 is TGTGCCAGCAGCTTGACAGGGACCAATCAGCCCCAGCATTTT. This translates into CASSLTGTNQPQHF.